Following are 24 T cell receptor beta chains from one sample sequenced in a study of identical twins. Via MiXCR, TCRdb re-called the 5' RACE reads, giving one row per CDR3 protein. Here the sample spans 200,000 to 250,000 distinct CDR3 sequences, around 6.9% being singletons. The data were also submitted as part of a second study, on yellow fever vaccine responses in identical twins.

Sequencing was carried out using memory (CD45RO+) T cells sorted from blood. These receptors originate from a woman aged 18-35 years in good health.

This clonotype appeared many times. The V gene is TRBV18, the J gene TRBJ2-7; no firm D call. CDR3 size: 13 residues. Trimming shortened V by 4 bases and J by 3 bases, and 10 bases separated the two germline ends. Germline V gives CDR1 KGHSH, CDR2 LQKENI. The CDR3 protein is CASSQGRSYEQYF. The CDR3, as DNA: TGTGCCAGCTCACAAGGACGTAGCTACGAGCAGTACTTC.

This clonotype occurred many times. The V gene is TRBV6-1, the J gene TRBJ1-2; D remains unclear. Germline V gene lookup returns CDR1 MNHNS and CDR2 SASEGT. V lost 0 bases and J 8 bases, leaving 10 bases between the germline ends. This CDR3 spans 13 amino acids. CDR3 DNA sequence: TGTGCCAGCAGTGAAGCGCGGCGTACGGGCTACACCTTC. Residues: CASSEARRTGYTF.

This clonotype was seen only a few times. The chain uses TRBV15 and TRBJ2-7; D gene uncertain. In germline, CDR1 is LNHNV, CDR2 YYDKDF (reference sequence). The CDR3 has 15 amino acids. V was clipped by 3 bases and J by 6 bases, with 18 bases between them. CDR3 amino acids: CATSRETSRPGEQYF. The CDR3 DNA follows: TGTGCCACCAGCAGGGAGACATCCCGACCTGGCGAGCAGTACTTC.

This clonotype has ten or more counts. The rearrangement uses TRBV5-1 and TRBJ2-1; 8 bases map to TRBD2. Germline assignment: CDR1 SGHRS and CDR2 YFSETQ. There are 13 residues in the CDR3. V was clipped by 6 bases and J by 6 bases; unmatched bases: 5. Here the CDR3 reads CASTGLAGNEQFF. In DNA, the CDR3 is TGCGCCAGCACCGGACTAGCAGGCAATGAGCAGTTCTTC. Full variable domain (remainder filled in from reference TRBV5-1 and TRBJ2-1): KAGVTQTPRYLIKTRGQQVTLSCSPISGHRSVSWYQQTPGQGLQFLFEYFSETQRNKGNFPGRFSGRQFSNSRSEMNVSTLELGDSALYLCASTGLAGNEQFFGPGTRLTVL.

The V and J genes are TRBV7-3 and TRBJ2-1, with 15 positions matching TRBD2. Germline assignment: CDR1 SGHTA and CDR2 FQGTGA. CDR3 length: 17 amino acids. V was pared by 4 bases and J by 6 bases, with 7 bases of the junction left unmatched. The CDR3 nucleotides are TGTGCCAGCAGCTCAGGACTAGCGGGGGGGCGTCTCAATGAGCAGTTCTTC. This encodes CASSSGLAGGRLNEQFF.

Only a few counts were recorded for this clonotype. The rearrangement links TRBV19 to TRBJ2-2, with a tentative D call TRBD2 (7 bases). There are 16 residues in the CDR3. Trimming took off 8 bases at V and 6 bases at J, with 22 bases between the two ends. In germline, CDR1 is LNHDA, CDR2 SQIVND (reference sequence). CDR3 sequence: CASQVGGGGTPGELFF. The CDR3, as DNA: TGTGCCAGTCAAGTTGGGGGGGGCGGGACCCCCGGGGAGCTGTTTTTT.

The V and J genes are TRBV15 and TRBJ2-3; D call uncertain. Trimming cost V 1 base and J 0 bases, with 11 bases left between them. CDR1 is LNHNV and CDR2 is YYDKDF in the germline V gene (reference sequence). The CDR3 has 16 residues. CDR3 region: CATSRAAFASTDTQYF. The CDR3, as DNA: TGTGCCACCAGCAGAGCCGCCTTTGCTAGCACAGATACGCAGTATTTT.

This clonotype was detected a few times. The chain combines TRBV28 with TRBJ1-2; maybe TRBD1 (6 bases). The CDR3 runs to 16 residues. Trimming took off 3 bases at V and 9 bases at J, with 23 bases between the two ends. CDR1 is MDHEN and CDR2 is SYDVKM in the germline V gene. CDR3 nucleotide sequence: TGTGCCAGCAGTTTGAACGAATTTGCAGGGGTCCGGAGCTACACCTTC. Residues: CASSLNEFAGVRSYTF.

The chain links TRBV20-1 to TRBJ2-7; D is possibly TRBD2 (6 bases). Germline V gene lookup returns CDR1 DFQATT and CDR2 SNEGSKA (reference sequence). There are 12 residues in the CDR3. The germline V and J ends were trimmed by 5 bases and 3 bases, with 11 bases remaining between them. CDR3 residues: CSAPRLDYEQYF. The CDR3 region has the DNA TGCAGTGCTCCTAGACTAGACTACGAGCAGTACTTC.

This clonotype was seen many times. The chain recombines TRBV28 with TRBJ2-1; 7 nucleotides agree with TRBD2. The CDR3 contains 16 residues. V lost 5 bases and J lost 4; bases outside the gene matches: 11. Germline V gives CDR1 MDHEN, CDR2 SYDVKM. The CDR3 DNA reads TGTGCCAGCAGTCGACAGAGCGGGAACCCGTACAATGAGCAGTTCTTC. Its translation is CASSRQSGNPYNEQFF.

Ten or more counts support this clonotype. This chain connects TRBV29-1 to TRBJ2-5; no reliable D call. Germline V CDR1 and CDR2: SQVTM, ANQGSEA. There are 10 residues in the CDR3. Between the trimmed V and J ends, which lost 4 bases and 4 bases, there was a span of 4 bases. The CDR3 bases are TGCAGCGTTGGGATAGAGACCCAGTACTTC. This encodes CSVGIETQYF.

There are many counts of this clonotype. V usage is TRBV5-1 and J usage is TRBJ2-5; D might be TRBD2 (5 bases). V gave up 4 bases and J gave up 1 base, with 17 bases separating them. This CDR3 is 16 amino acids long. The germline V gene encodes CDR1 SGHRS and CDR2 YFSETQ. For the CDR3, the DNA is TGCGCCAGCAGCCCTTCCCCATCGCGGGCCCAAGAGACCCAGTACTTC. Translating it yields CASSPSPSRAQETQYF.

This clonotype was recorded a few times. The chain links TRBV29-1 to TRBJ2-3, with D uncertain. The germline gives CDR1 SQVTM, CDR2 ANQGSEA. Trimming cost V 4 bases and J 2 bases, with 4 bases left between them. This CDR3 has 11 amino acids. CDR3 in amino acids: CSVGVTDTQYF. The CDR3 DNA reads as TGCAGCGTTGGTGTCACAGATACGCAGTATTTT.

This chain links TRBV10-3 with TRBJ2-6; 9 nucleotides agree with TRBD1. The V gene's germline CDR1 is ENHRY and CDR2 SYGVKD. V dropped 4 bases and J dropped 0; count of bases not matched to a gene: 1. This CDR3 has 16 amino acids. The CDR3 reads CAISADRGSGANVLTF. The CDR3 bases are TGTGCCATCAGTGCGGACAGGGGCTCTGGGGCCAACGTCCTGACTTTC.

A note on this clonotype: One end of the junction does not line up with germline, which may come from a read error. The J gene is TRBJ2-7, the V gene TRBV18; no firm D call. CDR3 length equals 12 residues. Germline V lookup: CDR1 KGHSH, CDR2 LQKENI. The CDR3 region has the DNA TGTGCCAGCTCACCACCTTCCTTCGAGCAGTACTTC. It encodes CASSPPSFEQYF.

This clonotype occurred a few times. The chain combines TRBV12-3 or TRBV12-4 with TRBJ2-7; 7 bases are a match to TRBD2. This CDR3 comprises 15 residues. Trimming cost V 3 bases and J 0 bases; bases outside gene matches: 5. The CDR3 bases are TGTGCCAGCAGTTTTCGGGCGGGAGCCTCCTACGAGCAGTACTTC. Residues: CASSFRAGASYEQYF.

Many counts were recorded for this clonotype. The chain combines TRBV7-2 with TRBJ2-2; no firm D call. The V and J ends lost 5 bases and 6 bases respectively, with 19 bases between them. Germline CDR1 reads SGHTA; CDR2 reads FQGNSA. CDR3 length: 16 amino acids. The CDR3 sequence: CASSPKAKLVAGELFF. The CDR3, as DNA: TGTGCCAGCAGCCCAAAGGCCAAATTGGTAGCCGGGGAGCTGTTTTTT.

This clonotype was seen repeatedly, ten times or more. V usage is TRBV29-1 and J usage is TRBJ2-1; 10 bases are shared with TRBD2. V shed 3 bases, J shed 8 bases, and the junction held 7 bases outside the gene matches. Germline V gives CDR1 SQVTM, CDR2 ANQGSEA. The CDR3 is 14 residues long. CDR3 nucleotides: TGCAGCGTTGACGAGCGGGGGGGCCCGGATGAGCAGTTCTTC. As protein: CSVDERGGPDEQFF.

There are a few counts of this clonotype. This sequence joins TRBV7-2 and TRBJ2-7; D perhaps matches TRBD2 (6 bases). The CDR3 is made up of 12 amino acids. V lost 2 bases and J 7 bases, leaving 9 bases between the germline ends. Germline CDR1 and CDR2: SGHTA and FQGNSA. The CDR3 DNA reads as TGTGCCAGCAGCTTACAGGGAGGAGAGCAGTACTTC. Its protein product is CASSLQGGEQYF.

The chain uses TRBV6-2 or TRBV6-3 and TRBJ1-1, with D uncertain. Germline assignment: CDR1 MNHEY and CDR2 SVGEGT. The CDR3 spans 12 residues. V was shortened by 4 bases and J by 7 bases, with 10 bases between the two germline ends. The CDR3 loop reads CASSLHSYEAFF. The CDR3 DNA is TGTGCCAGCAGTTTGCACAGCTATGAAGCTTTCTTT.

In its sample, this clonotype was seen a few times. This sequence joins TRBV12-3 or TRBV12-4 and TRBJ2-7; 10 bases are a match to TRBD1. This CDR3 has 16 residues. The trim removed 5 bases at V and 0 bases at J, leaving 7 bases unmatched. CDR3 nucleotides: TGTGCCAGCAGTGAGGACAGGGGGAAGAGCTCCTACGAGCAGTACTTC. It encodes CASSEDRGKSSYEQYF.

This clonotype appeared many times. The CDR3 spells CASSISGGAGTGELFF. The CDR3 nucleotides read TGTGCCAGTAGTATTTCAGGGGGCGCCGGCACCGGGGAGCTGTTTTTT. The chain carries TRBV19 and TRBJ2-2; 8 nucleotides align to TRBD1. Per the germline V gene, CDR1 is LNHDA and CDR2 is SQIVND (reference sequence). This CDR3 has 16 residues. Unmatched junction bases numbered 7, after V lost 3 bases and J lost 4 bases.

This clonotype was observed many times. This chain joins TRBV11-2 and TRBJ2-1; 11 bases agree with TRBD1. Germline-derived CDR1 and CDR2 are SGHAT and FQNNGV. With 8 bases clipped from V and 10 bases from J, the junction kept 13 bases outside the gene matches. The CDR3 is made up of 15 amino acids. As DNA, the CDR3 is TGTGCCAGCGAACCCGGGACAGGGGGTCTCGAGGAGCAGTTCTTC. Translating it yields CASEPGTGGLEEQFF. The full variable domain, its missing parts supplied by reference TRBV11-2 and TRBJ2-1, is EAGVAQSPRYKIIEKRQSVAFWCNPISGHATLYWYQQILGQGPKLLIQFQNNGVVDDSQLPKDRFSAERLKGVDSTLKIQPAKLEDSAVYLCASEPGTGGLEEQFFGPGTRLTVL.

This clonotype was recorded many times. The chain couples TRBV5-1 to TRBJ2-5, with TRBD1 matching 9 bases. Per the germline V gene, CDR1 is SGHRS and CDR2 is YFSETQ. V lost 5 bases and J lost 1; bases outside the gene matches: 9. CDR3 length equals 16 residues. CDR3: CASRQGQGTLQETQYF. As DNA, the CDR3 is TGCGCCAGCAGACAGGGACAGGGAACCCTCCAAGAGACCCAGTACTTC.